The 18 T cell receptor beta chains below were found in one sample sequenced in a study of cytomegalovirus exposure and HLA in healthy donors. The PCR was carried out with 60 Vbeta primers and 13 Jbeta primers. Assay: immunoSEQ multiplex PCR; the TCRdb copy retains only in-frame clones and omits some. The top ten clones hold about 2.3% of a sample with over 130,000 clones, approximately 83% of them seen once. Sequenced: PBMCs. These receptors were taken from a male donor in good health and CMV-seronegative.

The chain carries TRBV10-3 and TRBJ2-3, with 14 bases lining up with TRBD2. J was trimmed by 2 bases and V by 8 bases; bases with no gene match: 9. The CDR3 is 17 amino acids. CDR1 is ENHRY, CDR2 SYGVKD, per germline. The CDR3 DNA sequence: TGTGCCATCGGTAGCGGACTAGCGGGGGGAACCACAGATACGCAGTATTTT. It encodes CAIGSGLAGGTTDTQYF.

The rearrangement joins TRBV29-1 to TRBJ1-1; tentatively, D is TRBD1 (6 bases). Germline V gene data show CDR1 as SQVTM and CDR2 as ANQGSEA. The V end was cut by 3 bases, the J end by 5 bases, with 19 bases between. This CDR3 comprises 15 residues. The CDR3 loop is CSVEGWTVQGTEAFF. CDR3 sequence (DNA): TGCAGCGTTGAGGGATGGACAGTGCAAGGGACTGAAGCTTTCTTT.

Worth noting for this clone: Other DNA sequences in the same sample also yield this CDR3. The gene calls are TRBV27 and TRBJ2-1, with TRBD2 identical over 11 bases. The CDR3 sequence is 15 residues long. V was pared by 5 bases and J by 8 bases, with 8 bases of the junction left unmatched. Germline CDR1 is MNHEY and CDR2 is SMNVEV (reference sequence). CDR3 coding DNA: TGTGCCAGCAGTCTGGGGCTAGCGGGAGGTTATGAGCAGTTCTTC. It yields the protein CASSLGLAGGYEQFF.

This chain uses TRBV4-3 with TRBJ2-2; D not certain. In germline, CDR1 is LGHNA, CDR2 YSLEER. The ends were cut back, 0 bases at V and 2 bases at J, with 13 bases in the middle. The CDR3 spans 17 residues. The CDR3 spells CASSQDSNPGNTGELFF. CDR3 in DNA: TGCGCCAGCAGCCAAGATTCAAATCCGGGTAACACCGGGGAGCTGTTTTTT.

The chain employs TRBV6-1 and TRBJ2-7; 8 positions match TRBD2. There are 17 residues in the CDR3. Germline V gene lookup returns CDR1 MNHNS and CDR2 SASEGT. V gave up 2 bases and J gave up 4 bases; unmatched junction bases: 13. The CDR3: CASSELWGSGSAYEQYF. The CDR3 DNA is TGTGCCAGCAGTGAATTATGGGGGAGCGGGAGTGCGTACGAGCAGTACTTC.

This clone has only a few counts. This chain connects TRBV13 to TRBJ2-5; 11 bases match TRBD1. V lost 5 bases to trimming and J lost 5 bases; unmatched junction nucleotides: 10. Germline V gene sequence: CDR1 PRHDT, CDR2 FYEKMQ (reference sequence). The CDR3 sequence is 16 residues long. CDR3 nucleotide sequence: TGTGCCAGCAGCCGGAGGGACAGGGGGATTCTGGAGACCCAGTACTTC. It specifies CASSRRDRGILETQYF.

This clone was counted once. V gene TRBV7-3 combines with J gene TRBJ1-2; D gene ambiguous. CDR1 and CDR2 (germline): SGHTA, FQGTGA. The CDR3 contains 15 residues. V lost 0 bases to trimming and J lost 5 bases, with 13 bases between them. The CDR3 nucleotides read TGTGCCAGCAGCTTAACCATGGAGGCCACATATGGCTACACCTTC. Its protein is CASSLTMEATYGYTF.

This clone was found a few times. The chain couples TRBV5-1 to TRBJ1-1; 9 bases line up with TRBD1. V shed 4 bases, J shed 4 bases, and the junction held 5 bases outside the gene matches. CDR1 is SGHRS, CDR2 YFSETQ, per germline. The CDR3 is 14 residues long. The CDR3 here is CASSPGGQGTEAFF. The CDR3 region has the DNA TGCGCCAGCAGCCCGGGGGGACAGGGCACTGAAGCTTTCTTT.

CDR3 protein: CASSVDRVGGGYTF. The CDR3 nucleotides read TGTGCCAGCAGCGTAGACAGGGTTGGTGGTGGCTACACCTTC. The chain uses TRBV9 and TRBJ1-2; weak D call: TRBD1 (6 bases). The ends were cut back, 0 bases at V and 7 bases at J, with 13 bases in the middle. The V gene's germline CDR1 is SGDLS and CDR2 YYNGEE. CDR3 size: 14 residues.

This chain uses TRBV7-3 with TRBJ2-7; 7 bases align to TRBD2. Looked up from germline, CDR1 is SGHTA and CDR2 is FQGTGA. The length of the CDR3 is 15 residues. Unmatched junction bases numbered 7, after V lost 2 bases and J lost 3 bases. CDR3 sequence (DNA): TGTGCCAGCAGCTTAGGAACGAGCGGGAACTACGAGCAGTACTTC. As protein: CASSLGTSGNYEQYF. The variable domain in full, with the rest retrieved from reference TRBV7-3 and TRBJ2-7, is GAGVSQTPSNKVTEKGKYVELRCDPISGHTALYWYRQSLGQGPEFLIYFQGTGAADDSGLPNDRFFAVRPEGSVSTLKIQRTERGDSAVYLCASSLGTSGNYEQYFGPGTRLTVT.

The genes are TRBV2 and TRBJ2-3; 7 nucleotides line up with TRBD2. From germline, CDR1 is SNHLY and CDR2 FYNNEI. The V gene end was trimmed by 3 bases and the J gene end by 1 base; junction bases not matched to a gene: 1. This CDR3 region has 14 residues. CDR3 loop: CASSDAGGTDTQYF. The CDR3 DNA follows: TGTGCCAGCAGTGATGCGGGAGGCACAGATACGCAGTATTTT.

The genes are TRBV19 and TRBJ1-1, with D hard to call. The length of the CDR3 is 13 residues. Trimming took 5 bases from V and 4 from J, leaving 11 bases between them. In germline, CDR1 is LNHDA, CDR2 SQIVND (reference sequence). The CDR3: CASSWSGGTEAFF. The CDR3 DNA reads TGTGCCAGTAGTTGGTCGGGAGGCACTGAAGCTTTCTTT.

The V call is TRBV27, the J call TRBJ2-2; 7 nucleotides match TRBD2. Trimming at V came to 8 bases and at J to 1 base, leaving 7 bases not matched to a gene. CDR1 and CDR2 (germline): MNHEY, SMNVEV (reference sequence). CDR3 size: 15 residues. The CDR3 sequence is CASPSERENTGELFF. CDR3 in DNA: TGTGCCAGCCCCTCAGAGCGGGAGAACACCGGGGAGCTGTTTTTT.

V is TRBV5-6 and J is TRBJ2-3, with D maybe TRBD1 (6 bases). Trimming left V 3 bases short and J 2 bases short, with 22 bases between. Germline V CDR1 and CDR2: SGHDT, YYEEEE. This CDR3 has 18 amino acids. CDR3 protein: CASSWGPTDRRYTDTQYF. In DNA, the CDR3 is TGTGCCAGCAGCTGGGGACCAACCGACAGGAGATACACAGATACGCAGTATTTT.

This chain links TRBV19 with TRBJ2-7, with 7 bases matching TRBD2. The CDR3 extends over 14 amino acids. V lost 5 bases to trimming and J lost 0 bases; unmatched junction nucleotides: 4. CDR1 LNHDA and CDR2 SQIVND come from the germline V gene (reference sequence). The DNA of the CDR3 is TGTGCCAGTAGTGCGGGAGCCGCCTCCTACGAGCAGTACTTC. Its protein is CASSAGAASYEQYF.

The chain combines TRBV4-1 with TRBJ2-1, with 7 bases that match TRBD1. V trimming: 4 bases; J trimming: 8 bases; junction bases outside the gene matches: 8. The CDR3 runs 14 residues. Germline CDR1 MGHRA, CDR2 YSYEKL. CDR3 bases: TGCGCCAGCAGCCGAGGCACAGGGGACGATGAGCAGTTCTTC. This sequence encodes CASSRGTGDDEQFF.

Turning to this clone: Other nucleotide sequences from this sample produce the same CDR3. The chain has TRBV28 and TRBJ2-5; D ambiguous. The CDR3 has 11 amino acids. V was pared by 8 bases and J by 5 bases, with 9 bases between. The germline V gene has CDR1 MDHEN and CDR2 SYDVKM. The CDR3 spells CASSTRETQYF. Written as DNA, the CDR3 is TGTGCCAGCTCCACGCGTGAGACCCAGTACTTC.

The V and J genes are TRBV19 and TRBJ1-2, with TRBD1 identical over 7 bases. Germline-derived CDR1 and CDR2 are LNHDA and SQIVND (reference sequence). This CDR3 has 15 residues. The V and J ends lost 5 bases and 5 bases, in that order; junction bases with no gene match: 11. The CDR3 DNA sequence: TGTGCCAGTAGTCTCTCGACAGGGTGGGGATATGGCTACACCTTC. It codes for CASSLSTGWGYGYTF.